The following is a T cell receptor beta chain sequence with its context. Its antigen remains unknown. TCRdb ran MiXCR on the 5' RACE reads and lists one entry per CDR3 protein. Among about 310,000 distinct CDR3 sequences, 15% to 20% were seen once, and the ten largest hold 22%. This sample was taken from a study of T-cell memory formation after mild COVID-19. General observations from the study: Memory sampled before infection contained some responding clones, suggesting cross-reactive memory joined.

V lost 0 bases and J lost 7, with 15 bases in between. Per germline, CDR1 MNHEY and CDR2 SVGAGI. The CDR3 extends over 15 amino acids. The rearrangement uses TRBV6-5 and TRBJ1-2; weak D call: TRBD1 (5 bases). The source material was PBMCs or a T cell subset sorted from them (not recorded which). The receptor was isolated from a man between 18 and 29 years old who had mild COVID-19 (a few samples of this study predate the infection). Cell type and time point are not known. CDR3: CASSYSKVGGSGYTF. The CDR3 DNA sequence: TGTGCCAGCAGTTACTCGAAAGTGGGGGGTTCTGGCTACACCTTC.